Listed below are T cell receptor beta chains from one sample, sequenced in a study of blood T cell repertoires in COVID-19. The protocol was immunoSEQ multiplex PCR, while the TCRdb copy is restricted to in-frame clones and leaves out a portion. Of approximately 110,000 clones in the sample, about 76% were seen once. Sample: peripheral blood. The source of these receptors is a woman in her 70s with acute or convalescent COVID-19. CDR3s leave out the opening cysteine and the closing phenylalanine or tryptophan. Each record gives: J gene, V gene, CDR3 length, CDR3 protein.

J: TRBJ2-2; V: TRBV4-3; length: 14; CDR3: ASSQEGQGVTGELF
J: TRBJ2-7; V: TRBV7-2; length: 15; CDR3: ASSFLPSGGRSYEQY
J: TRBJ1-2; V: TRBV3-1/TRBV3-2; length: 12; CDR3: ASSRGAVLSGYT
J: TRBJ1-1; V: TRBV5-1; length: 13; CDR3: ASSLERGLNTEAF
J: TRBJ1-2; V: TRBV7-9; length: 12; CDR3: ASSFPRGQRGYT
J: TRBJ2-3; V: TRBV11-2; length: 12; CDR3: ASSLDGNTDTQY
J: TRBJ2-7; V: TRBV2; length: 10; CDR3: ASSAGNYEQY
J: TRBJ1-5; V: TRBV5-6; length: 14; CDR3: ASSLTGMNSNQPQH
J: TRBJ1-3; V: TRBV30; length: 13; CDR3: AWRATTSSGNTIY
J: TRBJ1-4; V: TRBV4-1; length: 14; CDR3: ASSQGQGRQVEKLF
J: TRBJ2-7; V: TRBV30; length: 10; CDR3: AWRGIRYEQY
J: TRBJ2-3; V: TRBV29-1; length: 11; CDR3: SVRTGARDTQY
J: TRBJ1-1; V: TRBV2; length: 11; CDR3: ASSAETGTEAF
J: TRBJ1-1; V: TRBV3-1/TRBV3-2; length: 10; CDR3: ASSQAQSEAF
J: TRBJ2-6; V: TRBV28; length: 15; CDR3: ASSPAGGRSGANVLT
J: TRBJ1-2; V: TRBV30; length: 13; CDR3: ACPPPGGVQRGYT
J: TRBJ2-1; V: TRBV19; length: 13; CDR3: ASSETGPSYNEQF
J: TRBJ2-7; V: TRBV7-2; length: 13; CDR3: ASSLGAGTTYEQY
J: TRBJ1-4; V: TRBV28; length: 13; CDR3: ASTPGQASNEKLF
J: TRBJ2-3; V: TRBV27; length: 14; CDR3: ASRVPGLAGTDTQY
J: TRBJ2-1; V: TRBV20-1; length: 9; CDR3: SAPSPIEQF
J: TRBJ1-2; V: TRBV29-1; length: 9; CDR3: SVVSSRGYT
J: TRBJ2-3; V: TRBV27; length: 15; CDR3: ASSLAGLAGGIDTQY
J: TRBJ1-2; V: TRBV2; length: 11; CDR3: ASSEGAGLGYT
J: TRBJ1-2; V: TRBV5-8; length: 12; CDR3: ASSFPGGGYGYT
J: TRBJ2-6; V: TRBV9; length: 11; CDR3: ASKAGGANVLT
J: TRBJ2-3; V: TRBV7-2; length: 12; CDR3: ASSLGGEGDTQY
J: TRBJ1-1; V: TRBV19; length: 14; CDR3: ASSSRDRGRGTEAF
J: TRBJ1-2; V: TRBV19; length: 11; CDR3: ASSIEANYGYT
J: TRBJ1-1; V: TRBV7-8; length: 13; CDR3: ASSWAMGSGTEAF
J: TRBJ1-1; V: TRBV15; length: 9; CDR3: ATSRNYEAF
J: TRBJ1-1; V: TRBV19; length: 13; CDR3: ASSGSLYGGTEAF
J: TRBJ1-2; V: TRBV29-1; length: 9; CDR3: SVIQGGGYT
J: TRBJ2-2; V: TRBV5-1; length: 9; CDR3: ASSPPGELF
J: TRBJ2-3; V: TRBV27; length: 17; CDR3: ASSLYPRLSGYITDTQY
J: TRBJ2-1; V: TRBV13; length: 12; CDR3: ASSLRGARNEQF
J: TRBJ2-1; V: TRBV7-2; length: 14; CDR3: ASSLLLAGVSGEQF
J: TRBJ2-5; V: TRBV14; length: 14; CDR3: ASSRFPSGTPETQY
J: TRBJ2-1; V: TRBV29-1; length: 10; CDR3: SERGVNNEQF
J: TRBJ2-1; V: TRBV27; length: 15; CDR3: ASSFIPPSGVLGEQF
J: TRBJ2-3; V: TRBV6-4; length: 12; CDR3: ASSDRDATDTQY
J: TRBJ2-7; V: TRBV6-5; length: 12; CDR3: ASNIETYSYEQY
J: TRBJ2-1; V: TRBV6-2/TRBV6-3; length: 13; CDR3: ASSYAAGRWDEQF
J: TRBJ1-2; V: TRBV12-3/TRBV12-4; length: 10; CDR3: ASSDRYYGYT
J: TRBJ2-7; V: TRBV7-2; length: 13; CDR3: ASSLDRERIYEQY
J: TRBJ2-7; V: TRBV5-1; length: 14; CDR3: ASSLEGTGAAYEQY
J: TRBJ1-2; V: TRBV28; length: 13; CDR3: ASSLLPGGRDGYT
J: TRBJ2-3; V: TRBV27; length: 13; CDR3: ASSFGGDLTDTQY